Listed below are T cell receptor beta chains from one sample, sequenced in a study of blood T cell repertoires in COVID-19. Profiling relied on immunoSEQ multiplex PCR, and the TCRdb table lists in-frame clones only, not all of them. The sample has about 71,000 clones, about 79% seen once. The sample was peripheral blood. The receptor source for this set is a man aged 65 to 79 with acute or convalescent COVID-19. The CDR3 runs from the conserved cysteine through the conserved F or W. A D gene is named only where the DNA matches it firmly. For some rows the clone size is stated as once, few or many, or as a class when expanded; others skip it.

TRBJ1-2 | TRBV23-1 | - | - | TGCGCCAGCAGTCAATCGGCGGGAGGCGGCTACACCTTC | CASSQSAGGGYTF
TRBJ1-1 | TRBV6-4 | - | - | TGTGCCAGCAGCGCTACGGGGTATCGGTCGAGCACTGAAGCTTTCTTT | CASSATGYRSSTEAFF
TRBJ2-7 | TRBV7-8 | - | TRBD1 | TGTGCCAGCAGCGCAGACCGGGACAGGAGTACCTACGAGCAGTACTTC | CASSADRDRSTYEQYF
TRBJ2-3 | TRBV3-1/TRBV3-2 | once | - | TGTGCCAGCAGCCATAAGCACACAGATACGCAGTATTTT | CASSHKHTDTQYF
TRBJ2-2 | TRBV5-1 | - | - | TGCGCCAGCAGCTTGGTTGCAGGGGATGGAGGGGAGCTGTTTTTT | CASSLVAGDGGELFF
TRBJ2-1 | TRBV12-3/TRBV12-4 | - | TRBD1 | TGTGCCAGCAGCCTGGGACAGGTCAATGAGCAGTTCTTC | CASSLGQVNEQFF
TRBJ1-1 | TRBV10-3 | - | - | TGTGCCATCAGTGAGACCAGGAACACTGAAGCTTTCTTT | CAISETRNTEAFF
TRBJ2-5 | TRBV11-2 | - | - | TGTGCCAGCAACATGGGCGGGCGTCAAGAGACCCAGTACTTC | CASNMGGRQETQYF
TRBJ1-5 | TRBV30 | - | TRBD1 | TGTGCCTGGAGTGGAGGGGGCGCCCCCAATCAGCCCCAGCATTTT | CAWSGGGAPNQPQHF
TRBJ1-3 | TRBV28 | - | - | TGTGCCAGCAGGTCTCCCTACCCCTCTGGAAACACCATATATTTT | CASRSPYPSGNTIYF
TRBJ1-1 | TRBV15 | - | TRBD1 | TGTGCCACCAGCAGACACCTGACAGGGGGTGAAGCTTTCTTT | CATSRHLTGGEAFF